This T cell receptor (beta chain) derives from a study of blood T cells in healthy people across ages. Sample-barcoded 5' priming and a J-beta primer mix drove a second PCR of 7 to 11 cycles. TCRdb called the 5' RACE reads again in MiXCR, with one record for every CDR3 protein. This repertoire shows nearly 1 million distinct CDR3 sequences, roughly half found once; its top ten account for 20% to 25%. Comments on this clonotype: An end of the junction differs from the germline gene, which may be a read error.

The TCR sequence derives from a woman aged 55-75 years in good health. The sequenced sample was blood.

The CDR3 here is CASSLRGQAYYDYTF. Here the CDR3 DNA reads TGTGCCAGCAGCCTTCGGGGACAGGCATACTATGACTACACCTTC. The genes are TRBV3-1 and TRBJ1-2, with 8 bases identical to TRBD1. Germline-derived CDR1 and CDR2 are LGHDT and YNNKEL (reference sequence). CDR3 length equals 15 residues.